What follows are 17 T cell receptor beta chains derived from one specimen sequenced in a study of vaccination and CD4 T cells after COVID-19. Antigens for these TCRs are unknown. Sequence data for DNA of cultured CD4+ T cells were generated by the Oncomine TCR Beta short-read assay. TCRdb redid the calling of the PCR reads with MiXCR, one entry per CDR3 protein. This table holds 9,500 to 15,000 distinct CDR3 sequences, roughly 68% found once. As to treatment: 10-day PBMC culture with coronavirus spike peptide pools or control peptides (ViraFEST assay). Sequences were derived from CD4+ T cells from blood, cultured in vitro, sampled before SARS-CoV-2 vaccination. Receptors originate from a human donor who had recovered from COVID-19.

The chain has TRBV20-1 and TRBJ2-5; 8 bases map to TRBD2. Germline values: CDR1 DFQATT, CDR2 SNEGSKA (reference sequence). Losses at the gene ends were 3 bases for V and 5 bases for J; bases not matched to a gene: 14. CDR3 length equals 16 residues. The CDR3 is CSARARAGEPGETQYF. DNA of the CDR3: TGCAGTGCTAGGGCCCGAGCGGGAGAGCCCGGGGAGACCCAGTACTTC.

This clonotype was observed a handful of times. At one of its ends the junction is not consistent with the germline gene, which may arise from a read error. The chain uses TRBV6-1 and TRBJ2-3; D not resolved. This CDR3 comprises 11 residues. Per the germline V gene, CDR1 is MNHNS and CDR2 is SASEGT. For the CDR3, the DNA is TGTGCCACAGAGAGCACCGATACGCAGTATTTT. Protein: CATESTDTQYF.

J is TRBJ1-2 and V is TRBV27; 9 bases fit TRBD1. With 2 bases clipped from V and 5 bases from J, the junction kept 9 bases outside the gene matches. The CDR3 has 16 amino acids. Germline values: CDR1 MNHEY, CDR2 SMNVEV (reference sequence). The CDR3 loop reads CASSLVGTGGGYGYTF. As DNA, the CDR3 is TGTGCCAGCAGTTTAGTCGGAACAGGGGGCGGGTATGGCTACACCTTC.

This clonotype was recorded a few times. The chain recombines TRBV20-1 with TRBJ1-6; D is uncertain. The CDR3 sequence is 14 residues long. Trimming left V 4 bases short and J 6 bases short, with 13 bases between. Per the germline V gene, CDR1 is DFQATT and CDR2 is SNEGSKA (reference sequence). CDR3 residues: CSATHARGNSPLHF. CDR3 nucleotides: TGCAGTGCTACCCACGCCCGGGGTAATTCACCCCTCCACTTT.

V gene TRBV10-3 combines with J gene TRBJ2-1; D not resolved. Germline V lookup: CDR1 ENHRY, CDR2 SYGVKD. Trimming shortened V by 6 bases and J by 5 bases, and 11 bases separated the two germline ends. The CDR3 sequence is 13 residues long. CDR3 protein: CAIRDGRNNEQFF. CDR3 sequence (DNA): TGTGCCATCAGGGACGGACGGAACAATGAGCAGTTCTTC.

The J gene is TRBJ2-3, the V gene TRBV30; TRBD2 matches 11 bases. This CDR3 has 17 amino acids. Germline V gene sequence: CDR1 GTSNPN, CDR2 SVGIG (reference sequence). Trimming took 5 bases from V and 1 from J; bases not matched to a gene: 11. CDR3 region: CAWGTSVSGRGTDTQYF. Written as DNA, the CDR3 is TGTGCCTGGGGGACTTCTGTTAGCGGGAGGGGCACAGATACGCAGTATTTT.

This chain joins TRBV7-9 and TRBJ1-3; possibly TRBD1 for D (5 bases). V lost 6 bases to trimming and J lost 8 bases, with 17 bases between them. Germline CDR1 is SEHNR and CDR2 is FQNEAQ (reference sequence). The CDR3 covers 14 residues. DNA for the CDR3: TGTGCCAGCAGGGGGGGGTTTTTAGAGGACACCATATATTTT. It specifies CASRGGFLEDTIYF. The variable domain in full, completed from reference TRBV7-9 and TRBJ1-3, reads DTGVSQNPRHKITKRGQNVTFRCDPISEHNRLYWYRQTLGQGPEFLTYFQNEAQLEKSRLLSDRFSAERPKGSFSTLEIQRTEQGDSAMYLCASRGGFLEDTIYFGEGSWLTVV.

This chain connects TRBV15 to TRBJ1-5, with D maybe TRBD1 (5 bases). This CDR3 comprises 15 residues. CDR1 LNHNV and CDR2 YYDKDF come from the germline V gene (reference sequence). V shed 1 base and J shed 0 bases, with 7 bases lying between them. The CDR3 DNA reads TGTGCCACCAGCAGAGGAGGGGTTAGCAATCAGCCCCAGCATTTT. This sequence encodes CATSRGGVSNQPQHF.

This chain connects TRBV7-3 to TRBJ2-5; weak D call: TRBD1 (5 bases). Germline V gives CDR1 SGHTA, CDR2 FQGTGA. This CDR3 is 15 amino acids long. The germline V and J ends were trimmed by 5 bases and 2 bases, with 15 bases remaining between them. The CDR3: CASSVDLTAQETQYF. In nucleotides, the CDR3 is TGTGCCAGCAGCGTAGATCTGACAGCACAAGAGACCCAGTACTTC.

The chain joins TRBV7-3 to TRBJ2-6, with a possible D match to TRBD2 (6 bases). The germline V and J ends were trimmed by 5 bases and 1 base, with 18 bases remaining between them. The CDR3 totals 18 residues. Germline V CDR1 and CDR2: SGHTA, FQGTGA. This chain's CDR3 is CASSPGLWRGSGANVLTF. For the CDR3, the DNA is TGTGCCAGCAGCCCTGGACTGTGGAGGGGTTCTGGGGCCAACGTCCTGACTTTC.

J is TRBJ1-5 and V is TRBV10-3, with TRBD1 as a possible D gene (5 bases). Deletions cut 6 bases from V and 7 bases from J, with 19 bases between. Germline lookup yields CDR1 ENHRY and CDR2 SYGVKD. The CDR3 is 15 residues long. This CDR3 is CAISDPPQGLQPQHF. As DNA, the CDR3 is TGTGCCATCAGCGATCCACCCCAGGGCTTACAGCCCCAGCATTTT.

The chain carries TRBV12-3 or TRBV12-4 and TRBJ1-2; D is uncertain. The CDR3 extends over 11 amino acids. The V end was cut by 10 bases, the J end by 7 bases, with 13 bases between. In DNA form, the CDR3 reads TGTGCCACCCTGCGGGCCGGTGGCTACACCTTC. Protein product: CATLRAGGYTF.

This clonotype was picked up a small number of times. The chain couples TRBV7-9 to TRBJ1-2; D remains ambiguous. The CDR3 runs 15 residues. V was pared by 5 bases and J by 0 bases, with 13 bases between. Germline lookup yields CDR1 SEHNR and CDR2 FQNEAQ (reference sequence). CDR3 in DNA: TGTGCCAGCAGCCCCTGGGAGGTCCCTAACTATGGCTACACCTTC. It yields the protein CASSPWEVPNYGYTF. Together with reference TRBV7-9 and TRBJ1-2, the CDR3 gives the full variable domain: DTGVSQNPRHKITKRGQNVTFRCDPISEHNRLYWYRQTLGQGPEFLTYFQNEAQLEKSRLLSDRFSAERPKGSFSTLEIQRTEQGDSAMYLCASSPWEVPNYGYTFGSGTRLTVV.

A few counts support this clonotype. This chain uses TRBV20-1 with TRBJ2-7; TRBD2 aligns across 10 bases. Germline assignment: CDR1 DFQATT and CDR2 SNEGSKA (reference sequence). There are 17 residues in the CDR3. V shed 8 bases and J 0 bases; nucleotides not matched to a gene: 16. The CDR3: CSPKPLPPSGSSYEQYF. CDR3 bases: TGCAGTCCCAAGCCTTTACCTCCTAGCGGGAGCTCCTACGAGCAGTACTTC.

The rearrangement joins TRBV6-2 or TRBV6-3 to TRBJ2-2; no definite D call. Looked up from germline, CDR1 is MNHEY and CDR2 is SVGEGT. The V gene lost 1 base and the J gene lost 7 bases, with 10 bases spanning the gap. The CDR3 has 14 amino acids. The CDR3 loop is CASSYWAWGGELFF. The CDR3 DNA is TGTGCCAGCAGTTACTGGGCGTGGGGCGGGGAGCTGTTTTTT.

The chain links TRBV20-1 to TRBJ2-1, with TRBD2 matching 12 bases. The CDR3 has 15 amino acids. The germline CDR1 and CDR2 sequences are DFQATT and SNEGSKA (reference sequence). V lost 6 bases and J lost 8; bases outside the gene matches: 11. CDR3 sequence: CSATLGLAGHDEQFF. CDR3 DNA: TGCAGTGCAACGCTCGGACTAGCGGGACACGATGAGCAGTTCTTC.

The V gene is TRBV20-1, the J gene TRBJ2-7; D is possibly TRBD2 (6 bases). V lost 5 bases, J lost 5 bases, and 25 bases lay in between. Germline CDR1 and CDR2: DFQATT and SNEGSKA (reference sequence). The CDR3 totals 16 residues. CDR3 DNA sequence: TGCAGTGCTGAGCAAGGAGGGAGACCGGGAACGGACGAGCAGTACTTC. As protein: CSAEQGGRPGTDEQYF.